This TCR beta chain was documented in a study of blood T cell repertoires in COVID-19. In the authors' workflow: Using reference gene primer amplification, nucleated cell counts were estimated. Using immunoSEQ multiplex PCR, the repertoire was profiled, and TCRdb retains in-frame clones only, with some absent. The D gene and trimming were derived from the DNA, and the V and J assignments and clone size from that table. The table has about 47,000 clones, 83% seen once. V was clipped by 4 bases and J by 8 bases; unmatched bases: 6. The CDR3 is 15 amino acids. Germline CDR1 reads SGDLS; CDR2 reads YYNGEE. This clone has just a few counts.

Source material: peripheral blood. This sequence was found in a man aged 55-75 years with active COVID-19. This chain connects TRBV9 to TRBJ2-1, with 13 bases that match TRBD2. CDR3 protein: CASSRGLAGNYEQFF. In nucleotides, the CDR3 is TGTGCCAGCAGCCGGGGACTAGCGGGAAACTATGAGCAGTTCTTC.